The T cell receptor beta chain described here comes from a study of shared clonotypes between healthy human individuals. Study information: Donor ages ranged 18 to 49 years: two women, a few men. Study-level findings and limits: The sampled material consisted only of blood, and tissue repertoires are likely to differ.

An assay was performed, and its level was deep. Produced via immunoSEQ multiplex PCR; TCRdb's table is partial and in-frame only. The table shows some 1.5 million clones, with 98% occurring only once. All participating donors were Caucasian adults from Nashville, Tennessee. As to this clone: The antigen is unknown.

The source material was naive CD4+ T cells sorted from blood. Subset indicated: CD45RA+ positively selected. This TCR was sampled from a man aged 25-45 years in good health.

This CDR3 is CASSLTSASYNEQFF. CDR3 sequence (DNA): TGTGCCAGCAGCTTAACTAGCGCCTCCTACAATGAGCAGTTCTTC. This chain connects TRBV7-2 to TRBJ2-1; 7 bases map to TRBD2. This CDR3 region has 15 residues. Losses at the gene ends were 2 bases for V and 0 bases for J; bases not matched to a gene: 1. Germline V gene lookup returns CDR1 SGHTA and CDR2 FQGNSA.